The 18 T cell receptor beta chains listed next were all sequenced from one sample in a study of blood T cells in healthy people across ages. A second PCR, run for about 7 to 12 cycles, used a sample-barcoded 5' primer plus a J-beta primer mix. TCRdb called the 5' RACE reads again in MiXCR, with one record for every CDR3 protein. Of 800,000 to 900,000 distinct CDR3 sequences detected, under 80% appear once; the ten largest clones hold 25% to 35%. Sequencing was done on a sample of blood. Every receptor here comes from a man aged 25 to 40 in good health.

A word on this clonotype: Mismatch with germline at one junction end may stem from a read error. The CDR3 DNA reads as TGTGCCAGCAGTTTTTCCGGACAGTACGAACAGTACTTC. Amino acid sequence: CASSFSGQYEQYF. The rearrangement joins TRBV28 to TRBJ2-7; D is perhaps TRBD1 (6 bases). CDR1 is MDHEN, CDR2 SYDVKM, per germline. The CDR3 is 13 amino acids.

The rearrangement uses TRBV20-1 and TRBJ1-6, with D possibly matching TRBD1 (5 bases). Germline V gene sequence: CDR1 DFQATT, CDR2 SNEGSKA (reference sequence). V was pared by 4 bases and J by 0 bases, with 19 bases between. The CDR3 covers 18 residues. This chain's CDR3 is CSAKEGPKVNSYNSPLHF. The CDR3 region has the DNA TGCAGTGCTAAGGAGGGACCGAAAGTGAACTCCTATAATTCACCCCTCCACTTT.

The CDR3 DNA reads as TGTGCCAGCAGCCCCCCGAGGGACAGGGATGAAAAACTGTTTTTT. This codes for CASSPPRDRDEKLFF. This sequence joins TRBV7-9 and TRBJ1-4; 9 nucleotides agree with TRBD1. Germline V gene lookup returns CDR1 SEHNR and CDR2 FQNEAQ (reference sequence). The trim removed 5 bases at V and 6 bases at J, leaving 7 bases unmatched. The CDR3 contains 15 residues.

The chain couples TRBV27 to TRBJ2-1, with 9 bases identical to TRBD1. V was clipped by 2 bases and J by 7 bases; unmatched bases: 6. The CDR3 extends over 15 amino acids. The germline V gene has CDR1 MNHEY and CDR2 SMNVEV (reference sequence). In nucleotides, the CDR3 is TGTGCCAGCAGTTTAATAGGGACAGGGTCTAATGAGCAGTTCTTC. Its translation: CASSLIGTGSNEQFF.

This sequence joins TRBV15 and TRBJ2-1, with TRBD2 identical over 10 bases. J lost 8 bases, V lost 5 bases, and 15 bases had no gene match. The germline V gene encodes CDR1 LNHNV and CDR2 YYDKDF (reference sequence). This CDR3 region has 17 residues. CDR3 coding DNA: TGTGCCACCAGCCACCCTACTAGCGGGGACTTGTGGTATGAGCAGTTCTTC. The encoded protein is CATSHPTSGDLWYEQFF.

The chain has TRBV5-1 and TRBJ2-7, with TRBD1 matching over 7 bases. The V and J ends lost 1 base and 2 bases, in that order; junction bases with no gene match: 3. The CDR3 extends over 14 amino acids. CDR1 is SGHRS, CDR2 YFSETQ, per germline. CDR3 sequence: CASSLNRGTYEQYF. The CDR3 nucleotides are TGCGCCAGCAGCTTGAACAGGGGAACCTACGAGCAGTACTTC.

The V call is TRBV7-9, the J call TRBJ2-1; no definite D call. V was shortened by 2 bases and J by 8 bases, with 10 bases between the two germline ends. Germline CDR1 SEHNR, CDR2 FQNEAQ (reference sequence). The CDR3 is 13 residues long. The CDR3 bases are TGTGCCAGCAGCTTATCGCTCCTGGATGAGCAGTTCTTC. Its protein is CASSLSLLDEQFF.

In the case of this clonotype: The missing conserved phenylalanine or tryptophan at the end of this CDR3 makes a read error likely. The DNA is omitted, as the CDR3 cannot be located on it reliably, and the CDR3 follows TCRdb's listing. The rearrangement uses TRBV4-3 and TRBJ2-5; the listed D gene, TRBD1, was not tested against the DNA. The CDR3 adds up to 15 amino acids, both ends counted. Germline V gene sequence: CDR1 LGHNA, CDR2 YSLEER. The CDR3 here is CASSSGPRHGYTFGS.

This clonotype has only a few counts. The CDR3 sequence is CSAWDKVETQYF. CDR3 nucleotides: TGCAGTGCTTGGGACAAGGTGGAGACCCAGTACTTC. This chain joins TRBV20-1 and TRBJ2-5; D possibly corresponds to TRBD1 (6 bases). Trimming shortened V by 5 bases and J by 5 bases, and 12 bases separated the two germline ends. Germline CDR1 is DFQATT and CDR2 is SNEGSKA (reference sequence). This CDR3 spans 12 amino acids.

This clonotype has only a few counts. This CDR3 reads CAVLAFRTNTEAFF. For the CDR3, the DNA is TGTGCCGTGTTAGCGTTTAGAACGAACACTGAAGCTTTCTTT. The rearrangement uses TRBV6-6 and TRBJ1-1; the D is unclear. Germline assignment: CDR1 MNHNY and CDR2 SVGAGI (reference sequence). V was trimmed by 11 bases and J by 1 base, leaving 17 bases between them. The CDR3 length is 14 residues.

The chain joins TRBV11-2 to TRBJ2-5, with 8 bases lining up with TRBD2. The DNA end lines up better with TRBJ2-7; the J call may be wrong. Germline V lookup: CDR1 SGHAT, CDR2 FQNNGV. CDR3 length equals 15 residues. Written as DNA, the CDR3 is TGTGCCAGCAGCTCACAAGGACTAGCAAGCTACGAGCAGTACTTC. Amino acid sequence: CASSSQGLASYEQYF.

A word on this clonotype: A much bigger clone sits one base away, suggesting this may be a read error. The chain has TRBV2 and TRBJ2-7, with D uncertain. Germline CDR1 and CDR2: SNHLY and FYNNEI. V was trimmed by 7 bases and J by 5 bases, leaving 12 bases between them. The CDR3 contains 12 residues. The CDR3 DNA follows: TGTGCCAGCAAGGTGTGGGGTGACGAGCAGTACTTC. Translated: CASKVWGDEQYF.

Only one count was recorded for this clonotype. The rearrangement links TRBV20-1 to TRBJ2-7; a weak D match, TRBD1 (5 bases). CDR1 DFQATT and CDR2 SNEGSKA come from the germline V gene (reference sequence). CDR3 length: 14 residues. Trimming stripped 4 bases from V and 2 bases from J, with 15 bases between. The CDR3 nucleotides read TGCAGTGCTATCCCGGACAAGGTCCCCTACGAGCAGTACTTC. Amino acids: CSAIPDKVPYEQYF.

The chain is built from TRBV2 and TRBJ2-1; D may match TRBD1 or TRBD2 (5 bases each). Trimming took 7 bases from V and 3 from J, leaving 19 bases between them. CDR1 and CDR2 from the germline V gene are SNHLY and FYNNEI. The CDR3 runs 16 residues. The CDR3 is CASTPGEGTDYNEQFF. As DNA, the CDR3 is TGTGCCAGCACCCCAGGCGAGGGGACCGACTACAATGAGCAGTTCTTC.

This chain's CDR3 is CASSLEAGVAYEQYF. The CDR3 DNA reads as TGTGCCAGCAGCTTGGAGGCAGGGGTGGCCTACGAGCAGTACTTC. This sequence joins TRBV5-5 and TRBJ2-7; weak D call: TRBD1 (6 bases). V was shortened by 0 bases and J by 2 bases, with 12 bases between the two germline ends. The CDR3 length is 15 residues. CDR1 is SGHKS and CDR2 is YYEKEE in the germline V gene (reference sequence).

The table lists this clonotype with a count of one. V usage is TRBV5-1 and J usage is TRBJ2-4, with 8 bases identical to TRBD1. Near its end, the DNA agrees better with TRBJ2-7, so the J call may be wrong. The CDR3 loop spans 16 amino acids. Germline V gene sequence: CDR1 SGHRS, CDR2 YFSETQ. The CDR3 DNA is TGCGCCAGCAGCTTGGATACAGGGGGAGGACCCTACGAGCAGTACTTC. Its protein is CASSLDTGGGPYEQYF.

This rearrangement joins TRBV20-1 to TRBJ2-3, with TRBD1 matching over 8 bases. Germline-derived CDR1 and CDR2 are DFQATT and SNEGSKA (reference sequence). With V trimmed by 0 bases and J by 5 bases, 13 bases remained unmatched. The CDR3 runs 17 residues. The CDR3 DNA reads TGCAGTGCTAGAGATCCCGACAGGGGCGTACCGGGAGATACGCAGTATTTT. It is translated as CSARDPDRGVPGDTQYF.

The chain recombines TRBV29-1 with TRBJ2-1, with D possibly matching TRBD1 (6 bases). Germline V CDR1 and CDR2: SQVTM, ANQGSEA. The V gene lost 5 bases and the J gene lost 0 bases, with 14 bases spanning the gap. There are 15 residues in the CDR3. The CDR3, as DNA: TGCAGCGTTTCTGGGGGCGGCGGCTCCTACAATGAGCAGTTCTTC. This codes for CSVSGGGGSYNEQFF.